This T cell receptor (beta chain) was retrieved from a study of OX40 agonist ivuxolimab in advanced cancers. A few counts support this clone. Sequencing was performed with immunoSEQ multiplex PCR; in TCRdb, only in-frame clones are kept and a portion is missing. The table records tens of thousands of clones, roughly 80% of them present only once. The CDR3 is made up of 11 amino acids. With 0 bases removed from V and 16 bases from J, the gap between germline ends came to 10 bases. Germline V gives CDR1 GTSNPN, CDR2 SVGIG (reference sequence). The gene calls are TRBV30 and TRBJ1-6; D ambiguous. The receptor's source is an adult with an advanced solid tumor such as melanoma, head and neck, liver or kidney cancer. The sequenced sample was CD4+ or CD8+ T cells sorted from blood, obtained in a trial of the OX40 agonist ivuxolimab. In DNA, the CDR3 is TGTGCCTGGAGTGTACAAGTGGTTCTCCACTTT. It specifies CAWSVQVVLHF.